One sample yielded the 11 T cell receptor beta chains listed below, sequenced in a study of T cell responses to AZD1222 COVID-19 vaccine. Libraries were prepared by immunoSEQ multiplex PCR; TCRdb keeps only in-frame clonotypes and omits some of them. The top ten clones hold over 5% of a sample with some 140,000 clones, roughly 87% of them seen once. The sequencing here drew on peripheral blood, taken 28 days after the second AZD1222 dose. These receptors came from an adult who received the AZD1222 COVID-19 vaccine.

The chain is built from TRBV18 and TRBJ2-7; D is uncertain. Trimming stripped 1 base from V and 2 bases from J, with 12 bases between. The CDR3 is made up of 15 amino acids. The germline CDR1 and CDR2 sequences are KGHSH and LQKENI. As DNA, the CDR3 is TGTGCCAGCTCACCACGGAGTCCACTAACCTACGAGCAGTACTTC. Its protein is CASSPRSPLTYEQYF.

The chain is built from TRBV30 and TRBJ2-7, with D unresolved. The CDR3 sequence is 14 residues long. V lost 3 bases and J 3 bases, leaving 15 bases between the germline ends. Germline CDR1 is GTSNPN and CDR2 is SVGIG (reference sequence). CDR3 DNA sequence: TGTGCCTGGAGATACGGGCCCACGTACTACGAGCAGTACTTC. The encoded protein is CAWRYGPTYYEQYF.

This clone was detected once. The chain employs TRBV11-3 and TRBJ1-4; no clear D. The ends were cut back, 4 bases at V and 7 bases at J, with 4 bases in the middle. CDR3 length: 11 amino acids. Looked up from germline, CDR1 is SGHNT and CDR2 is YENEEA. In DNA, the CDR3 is TGTGCCAGCAGCTCGGGTGAAAAACTGTTTTTT. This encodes CASSSGEKLFF.

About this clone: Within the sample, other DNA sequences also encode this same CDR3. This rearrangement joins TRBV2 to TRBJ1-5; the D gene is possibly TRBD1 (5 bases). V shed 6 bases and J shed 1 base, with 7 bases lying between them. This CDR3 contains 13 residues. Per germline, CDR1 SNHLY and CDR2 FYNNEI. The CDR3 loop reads CASRRDSNQPQHF. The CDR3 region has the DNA TGTGCCAGCAGAAGGGACAGCAATCAGCCCCAGCATTTT.

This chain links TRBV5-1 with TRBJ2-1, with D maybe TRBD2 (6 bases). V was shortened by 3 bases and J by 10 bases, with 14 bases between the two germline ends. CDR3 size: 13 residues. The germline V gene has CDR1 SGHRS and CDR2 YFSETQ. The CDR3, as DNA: TGCGCCAGCAGCTGGTCCCGGGGACTGGAGCAGTTCTTC. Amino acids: CASSWSRGLEQFF.

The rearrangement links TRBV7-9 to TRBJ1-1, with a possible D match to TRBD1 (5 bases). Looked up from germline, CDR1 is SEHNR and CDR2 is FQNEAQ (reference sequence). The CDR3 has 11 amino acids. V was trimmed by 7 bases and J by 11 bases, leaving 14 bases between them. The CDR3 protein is CASNPGWGAFF. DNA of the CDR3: TGTGCCAGCAACCCCGGGTGGGGGGCTTTCTTT.

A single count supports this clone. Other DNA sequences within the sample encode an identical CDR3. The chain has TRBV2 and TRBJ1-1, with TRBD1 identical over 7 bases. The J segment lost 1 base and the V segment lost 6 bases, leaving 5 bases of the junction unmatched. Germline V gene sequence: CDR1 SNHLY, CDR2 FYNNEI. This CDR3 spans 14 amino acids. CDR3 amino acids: CASRGRTGNTEAFF. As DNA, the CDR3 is TGTGCCAGCAGGGGGCGGACAGGGAACACTGAAGCTTTCTTT.

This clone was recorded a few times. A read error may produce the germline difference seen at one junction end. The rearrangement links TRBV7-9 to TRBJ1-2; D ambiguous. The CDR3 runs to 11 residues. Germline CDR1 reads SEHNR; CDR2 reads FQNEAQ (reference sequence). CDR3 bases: TGTGCCAGCAGCCCTCCGACACCGATCGTGTTC. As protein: CASSPPTPIVF. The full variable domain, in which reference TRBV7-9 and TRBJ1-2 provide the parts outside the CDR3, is DTGVSQNPRHKITKRGQNVTFRCDPISEHNRLYWYRQTLGQGPEFLTYFQNEAQLEKSRLLSDRFSAERPKGSFSTLEIQRTEQGDSAMYLCASSPPTPIVFGSGTRLTVV.

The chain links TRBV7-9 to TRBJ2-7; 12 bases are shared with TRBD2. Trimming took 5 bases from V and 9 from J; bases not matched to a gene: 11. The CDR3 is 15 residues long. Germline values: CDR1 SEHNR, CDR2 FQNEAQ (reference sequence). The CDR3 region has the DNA TGTGCCAGCAGCCGCCGACTAGCGGGAGACGAGTCGCAGTACTTC. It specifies CASSRRLAGDESQYF.

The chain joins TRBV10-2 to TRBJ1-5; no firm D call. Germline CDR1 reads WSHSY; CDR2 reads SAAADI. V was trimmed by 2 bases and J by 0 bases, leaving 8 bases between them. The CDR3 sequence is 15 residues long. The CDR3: CASSEVHSSNQPQHF. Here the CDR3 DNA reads TGCGCCAGCAGTGAGGTACACTCTAGCAATCAGCCCCAGCATTTT.

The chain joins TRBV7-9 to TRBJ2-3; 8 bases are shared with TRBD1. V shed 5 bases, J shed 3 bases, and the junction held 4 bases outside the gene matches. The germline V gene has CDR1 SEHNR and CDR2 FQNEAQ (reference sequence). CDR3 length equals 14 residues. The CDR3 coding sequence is TGTGCCAGCAGCCAGGGGGCCAGAACAGATACGCAGTATTTT. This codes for CASSQGARTDTQYF.